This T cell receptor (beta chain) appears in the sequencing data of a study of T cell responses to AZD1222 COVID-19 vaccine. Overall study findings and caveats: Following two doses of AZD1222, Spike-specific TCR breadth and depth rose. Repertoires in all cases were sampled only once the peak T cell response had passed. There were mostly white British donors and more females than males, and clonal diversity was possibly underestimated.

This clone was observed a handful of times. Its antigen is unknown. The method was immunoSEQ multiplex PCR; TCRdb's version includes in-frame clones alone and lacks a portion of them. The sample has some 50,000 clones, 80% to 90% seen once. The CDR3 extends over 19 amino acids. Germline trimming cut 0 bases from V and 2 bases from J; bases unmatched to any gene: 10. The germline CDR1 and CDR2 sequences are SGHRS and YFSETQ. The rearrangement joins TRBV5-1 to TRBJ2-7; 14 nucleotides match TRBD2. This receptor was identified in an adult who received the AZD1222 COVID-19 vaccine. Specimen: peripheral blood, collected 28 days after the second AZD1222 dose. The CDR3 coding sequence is TGCGCCAGCAGCTTGGCACCACAGGGACTAGCGGGGGATACCTACGAGCAGTACTTC. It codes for CASSLAPQGLAGDTYEQYF.